This TCR beta chain originates from a study of a mutant IDH1 vaccine in newly diagnosed glioma. Study details: Either 4-6 weeks after radiotherapy alone or alongside temozolomide, vaccination was begun. Earlier treatment was radiotherapy, temozolomide, or both, with most getting both.

Germline trimming cut 4 bases from V and 4 bases from J; bases unmatched to any gene: 4. Germline V gene sequence: CDR1 GTSNPN, CDR2 SVGIG (reference sequence). The CDR3 is 13 residues long. Points on this clone: Its matching antigen is unknown.

Described time point: week 11, during vaccination. Vaccinated patients received 300 ug of mutant IDH1 20-mer peptide per dose, with topical imiquimod. New WHO grade 3 or 4 IDH1-mutant, ATRX-lost astrocytomas were present in all donors. Clones were sequenced by immunoSEQ multiplex PCR, and TCRdb holds only the in-frame ones, with some missing. The sample holds 55,000 or so clones, 91% seen once. The rearrangement links TRBV30 to TRBJ1-2; TRBD1 matches at 9 bases. The TCR comes from a man between 45 and 60 years old with glioma. Sequencing was performed on PBMCs, taken from a glioma patient whose treatment included an IDH1 peptide vaccine. CDR3 sequence reads: CAWIPTGGYGYTF. Here the CDR3 DNA reads TGTGCCTGGATCCCGACAGGGGGCTATGGCTACACCTTC.